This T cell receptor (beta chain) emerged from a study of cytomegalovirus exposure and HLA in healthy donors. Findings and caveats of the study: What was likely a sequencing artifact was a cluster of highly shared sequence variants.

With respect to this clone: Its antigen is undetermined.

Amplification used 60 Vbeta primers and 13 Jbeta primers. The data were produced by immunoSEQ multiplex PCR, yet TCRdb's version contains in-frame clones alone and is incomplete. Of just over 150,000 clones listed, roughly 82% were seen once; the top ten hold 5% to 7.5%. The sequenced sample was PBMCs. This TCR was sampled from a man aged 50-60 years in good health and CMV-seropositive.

CDR3 region: CASSLNTRETQYF. The CDR3 nucleotides are TGCGCCAGCAGCTTGAACACGCGGGAGACCCAGTACTTC. The chain combines TRBV5-1 with TRBJ2-5, with D unclear. Germline CDR1 is SGHRS and CDR2 is YFSETQ. V gave up 1 base and J gave up 5 bases, with 9 bases separating them. The CDR3 sequence is 13 residues long.